This T cell receptor beta chain emerged from a study of response to subunit inactivated influenza vaccine. This clonotype was found a few times. Losses at the gene ends were 4 bases for V and 6 bases for J; bases not matched to a gene: 19. Per germline, CDR1 MGHRA and CDR2 YSYEKL. The CDR3 is 18 residues long. TCRdb ran MiXCR on the RT-PCR reads and lists one entry per CDR3 protein. Seen here are about 570,000 distinct CDR3 sequences, about 11% observed once, and the top ten hold 8% to 13%. These sequences were also reported in another study, on T cells expressing NK-cell markers. That work states: 5'RACE template switching with UMIs generated TCR beta cDNA. Of the CD8+ T cell pool in over 5 donors, about 1.0-8% was accounted for by dominant NKG2C+ clonotypes.

The source is a man aged 45 to 65 who received an inactivated influenza vaccine. J is TRBJ1-1 and V is TRBV4-1, with TRBD1 matching 8 bases. Sample: PBMCs from blood, taken on the day of vaccination. CDR3: CASSPTSGQGGRAPEAFF. CDR3 bases: TGCGCCAGCAGCCCTACATCTGGACAGGGAGGAAGGGCCCCTGAAGCTTTCTTT.